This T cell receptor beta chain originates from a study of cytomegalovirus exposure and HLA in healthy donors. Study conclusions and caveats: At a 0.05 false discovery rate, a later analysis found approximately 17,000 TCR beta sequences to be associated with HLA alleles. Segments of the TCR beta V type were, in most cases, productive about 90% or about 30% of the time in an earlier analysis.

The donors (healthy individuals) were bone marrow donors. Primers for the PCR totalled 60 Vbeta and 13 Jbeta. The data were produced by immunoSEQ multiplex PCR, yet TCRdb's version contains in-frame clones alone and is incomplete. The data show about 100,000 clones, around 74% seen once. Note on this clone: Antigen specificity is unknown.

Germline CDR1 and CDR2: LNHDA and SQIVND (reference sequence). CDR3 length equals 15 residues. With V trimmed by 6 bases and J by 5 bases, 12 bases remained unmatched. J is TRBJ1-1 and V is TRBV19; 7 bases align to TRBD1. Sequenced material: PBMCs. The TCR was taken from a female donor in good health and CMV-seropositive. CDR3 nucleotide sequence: TGTGCCAGTAGCCCTAAAGAGGGGGCGAGGACTGAAGCTTTCTTT. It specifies CASSPKEGARTEAFF.